The 15 T cell receptor beta chains below come from one sample, sequenced in a study of blood T cell repertoires in COVID-19. TCRdb keeps only in-frame clones here, not all; method: immunoSEQ multiplex PCR. The table has about 220,000 clones, over 75% seen once. Material: PBMCs or T cells enriched from blood (not recorded which). These TCRs come from a woman aged 18 to 35 in a cohort exposed to, infected with or recovered from COVID-19 (not recorded which).

This chain joins TRBV11-1 and TRBJ1-1; a possible D gene is TRBD1 (6 bases). V was clipped by 6 bases and J by 5 bases, with 13 bases between them. There are 13 residues in the CDR3. In germline, CDR1 is SGHAT, CDR2 FQDESV (reference sequence). CDR3 sequence reads: CASSFFQGTEAFF. DNA of the CDR3: TGTGCCAGCAGTTTTTTTCAGGGGACTGAAGCTTTCTTT.

V gene TRBV7-9 combines with J gene TRBJ2-2; a possible D gene is TRBD2 (6 bases). The germline V gene encodes CDR1 SEHNR and CDR2 FQNEAQ (reference sequence). The V end was cut by 5 bases, the J end by 3 bases, with 19 bases between. This CDR3 is 17 amino acids long. The CDR3 DNA is TGTGCCAGCAGCCCCTCCGGGCGGGGTAGCGACACCGGGGAGCTGTTTTTT. This encodes CASSPSGRGSDTGELFF.

This clone was seen a single time. The rearrangement uses TRBV19 and TRBJ1-1; perhaps TRBD1 as D (6 bases). The CDR3 loop spans 14 amino acids. V was trimmed by 5 bases and J by 11 bases, leaving 21 bases between them. Germline V gene lookup returns CDR1 LNHDA and CDR2 SQIVND (reference sequence). The DNA of the CDR3 is TGTGCCAGTAGTGGACAGCACTCCGGCAAAGAGGCTTTCTTT. Translation: CASSGQHSGKEAFF.

This sequence joins TRBV5-4 and TRBJ2-5, with 10 positions matching TRBD2. The CDR3 totals 16 residues. Germline CDR1 and CDR2: SGHNT and YYREEE (reference sequence). J gave up 1 base and V 5 bases, and 8 bases lay outside the gene matches. DNA for the CDR3: TGTGCCAGCAGGCCCTTCGGGACTAGCGTCCAAGAGACCCAGTACTTC. Protein sequence: CASRPFGTSVQETQYF.

This chain joins TRBV19 and TRBJ1-5; 9 bases line up with TRBD1. Germline loops: CDR1 LNHDA, CDR2 SQIVND (reference sequence). This CDR3 region has 16 residues. With V trimmed by 4 bases and J by 5 bases, 9 bases remained unmatched. The CDR3 coding sequence is TGTGCCAGTAGTACTTACAGGGGGCATATGGATCAGCCCCAGCATTTT. Translation gives CASSTYRGHMDQPQHF. Looking up the rest from reference TRBV19 and TRBJ1-5 gives the full variable domain: DGGITQSPKYLFRKEGQNVTLSCEQNLNHDAMYWYRQDPGQGLRLIYYSQIVNDFQKGDIAEGYSVSREKKESFPLTVTSAQKNPTAFYLCASSTYRGHMDQPQHFGDGTRLSIL.

The chain is built from TRBV7-8 and TRBJ1-1; 7 nucleotides agree with TRBD1. Germline-derived CDR1 and CDR2 are SGHVS and FQNEAQ. This CDR3 region has 13 residues. J was trimmed by 4 bases and V by 6 bases; bases with no gene match: 5. CDR3 nucleotides: TGTGCCAGCAGGCCGGGACAGTTCACTGAAGCTTTCTTT. Protein product: CASRPGQFTEAFF.

This chain uses TRBV5-4 with TRBJ2-3, with TRBD1 matching 10 bases. There are 15 residues in the CDR3. The germline CDR1 and CDR2 sequences are SGHNT and YYREEE (reference sequence). V was clipped by 5 bases and J by 5 bases; unmatched bases: 8. The CDR3 DNA reads TGTGCCAGCAGGCGCGACAGGGGGCCGGAAGATACGCAGTATTTT. This encodes CASRRDRGPEDTQYF.

The chain is built from TRBV27 and TRBJ2-1; 16 nucleotides match TRBD2. Germline assignment: CDR1 MNHEY and CDR2 SMNVEV (reference sequence). The CDR3 runs to 18 residues. The V and J ends lost 5 bases and 1 base, in that order; junction bases with no gene match: 5. As DNA, the CDR3 is TGTGCCAGCAGTCCGGGACTAGCGGGGGGGGTTTCCTACAATGAGCAGTTCTTC. Translation: CASSPGLAGGVSYNEQFF.

The V and J genes are TRBV9 and TRBJ1-2; maybe TRBD1 (6 bases). This CDR3 has 14 residues. The ends were cut back, 7 bases at V and 1 base at J, with 14 bases in the middle. The germline V gene encodes CDR1 SGDLS and CDR2 YYNGEE. For the CDR3, the DNA is TGTGCCAGCCTCGGGCAGGGGCTTAACTATGGCTACACCTTC. Translated: CASLGQGLNYGYTF.

The rearrangement links TRBV27 to TRBJ1-4, with TRBD1 as a possible D gene (6 bases). Germline CDR1 is MNHEY and CDR2 is SMNVEV (reference sequence). V shed 8 bases and J shed 1 base, with 11 bases lying between them. The CDR3 runs 14 residues. DNA of the CDR3: TGTGCCAGCCGACAGGCTATAACTAATGAAAAACTGTTTTTT. Its translation: CASRQAITNEKLFF. The entire variable domain, with the rest obtained from reference TRBV27 and TRBJ1-4, is as follows: EAQVTQNPRYLITVTGKKLTVTCSQNMNHEYMSWYRQDPGLGLRQIYYSMNVEVTDKGDVPEGYKVSRKEKRNFPLILESPSPNQTSLYFCASRQAITNEKLFFGSGTQLSVL.

The CDR3 region has the DNA TGTGCCAGCAGTGTTCGCGTAGCGGGGGGAGCGGAGCAGTTCTTC. This codes for CASSVRVAGGAEQFF. This chain uses TRBV25-1 with TRBJ2-1, with TRBD2 matching 10 bases. Germline values: CDR1 MGHDK, CDR2 SYGVNS. Trimming at V came to 4 bases and at J to 10 bases, leaving 10 bases not matched to a gene. The length of the CDR3 is 15 residues.

This clone showed up just once. CDR3 in amino acids: CASSRGLAPYEQYF. The CDR3 nucleotides read TGTGCCAGCAGCCGGGGACTAGCGCCCTACGAGCAGTACTTC. V and J are TRBV27 and TRBJ2-7; TRBD2 matches 10 bases. The CDR3 is made up of 14 amino acids. V lost 6 bases and J lost 2; bases outside the gene matches: 4. Per the germline V gene, CDR1 is MNHEY and CDR2 is SMNVEV (reference sequence).

This clone has just one count. The chain is built from TRBV20-1 and TRBJ2-5; 7 bases match TRBD2. V gave up 3 bases and J gave up 3 bases; unmatched junction bases: 7. This CDR3 comprises 14 residues. From germline, CDR1 is DFQATT and CDR2 SNEGSKA (reference sequence). In DNA, the CDR3 is TGCAGTGCTAGTGGGGGGGGATGGGAAGAGACCCAGTACTTC. Translated, it gives CSASGGGWEETQYF.

The chain couples TRBV15 to TRBJ2-2, with D possibly TRBD2 on 6 matching bases. Looked up from germline, CDR1 is LNHNV and CDR2 is YYDKDF (reference sequence). The CDR3 loop spans 14 amino acids. V lost 8 bases and J 4 bases, leaving 14 bases between the germline ends. The CDR3 DNA reads TGTGCCACCGGTTGGGGGGAATTCACCGGGGAGCTGTTTTTT. Its translation is CATGWGEFTGELFF.

The V gene is TRBV18, the J gene TRBJ1-5; D gene unclear. CDR3 length: 13 amino acids. Per germline, CDR1 KGHSH and CDR2 LQKENI. V lost 4 bases, J lost 11 bases, and 15 bases lay in between. The DNA for the CDR3 is TGTGCCAGCTCACATAACAGCAAAGGTACCCAGCATTTT. Translated, it gives CASSHNSKGTQHF.